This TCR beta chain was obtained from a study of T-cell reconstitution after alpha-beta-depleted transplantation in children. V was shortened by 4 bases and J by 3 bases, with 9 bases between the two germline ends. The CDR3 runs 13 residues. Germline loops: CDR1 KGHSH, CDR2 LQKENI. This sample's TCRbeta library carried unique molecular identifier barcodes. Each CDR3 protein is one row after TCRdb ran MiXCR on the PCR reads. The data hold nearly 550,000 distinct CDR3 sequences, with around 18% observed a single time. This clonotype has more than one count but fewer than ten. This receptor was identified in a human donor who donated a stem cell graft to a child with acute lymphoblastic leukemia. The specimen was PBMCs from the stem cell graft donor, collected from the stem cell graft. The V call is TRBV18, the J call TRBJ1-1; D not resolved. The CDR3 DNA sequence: TGTGCCAGCTCACAGGGAACGGACACTGAAGCTTTCTTT. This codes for CASSQGTDTEAFF.